The 18 T cell receptor beta chains listed next were all sequenced from one sample in a study of CD8 T cells in ankylosing spondylitis. MiXCR, run by TCRdb on the 5' RACE reads, gives a single entry per CDR3 protein. Of about 340,000 distinct CDR3 sequences listed, 20% were seen once; the top ten hold about an eighth. The sequenced sample consisted of blood, either unsorted or a sorted T cell fraction (not recorded which). The receptors originated from a male donor with ankylosing spondylitis or in good health (not recorded which).

The genes are TRBV28 and TRBJ2-3; possibly TRBD1 for D (6 bases). This CDR3 region has 15 residues. With 3 bases removed from V and 2 bases from J, the gap between germline ends came to 12 bases. Per germline, CDR1 MDHEN and CDR2 SYDVKM. The CDR3 loop is CASSFGQGHTDTQYF. The CDR3 DNA is TGTGCCAGCAGTTTCGGCCAGGGACACACAGATACGCAGTATTTT.

This clonotype has only a few counts. The chain uses TRBV3-1 and TRBJ2-5, with TRBD2 matching 8 bases. The V gene end was trimmed by 1 base and the J gene end by 5 bases; junction bases not matched to a gene: 6. This CDR3 is 15 amino acids long. Germline V gene sequence: CDR1 LGHDT, CDR2 YNNKEL (reference sequence). The DNA of the CDR3 is TGTGCCAGCAGCCAAGCGGGAGCGGGGGCTGAGACCCAGTACTTC. Amino acids: CASSQAGAGAETQYF.

This clonotype was seen only a few times. This chain links TRBV6-1 with TRBJ2-2; no reliable D call. The CDR3 has 15 residues. Between the trimmed V and J ends, which lost 6 bases and 0 bases, there was a span of 11 bases. Germline lookup yields CDR1 MNHNS and CDR2 SASEGT. The CDR3 DNA reads TGTGCCAGCAGGACCAGACTCGCGAACACCGGGGAGCTGTTTTTT. Protein product: CASRTRLANTGELFF.

This clonotype appeared a few times. The V call is TRBV7-9, the J call TRBJ2-7, with D maybe TRBD1 (6 bases). Per the germline V gene, CDR1 is SEHNR and CDR2 is FQNEAQ (reference sequence). There are 15 residues in the CDR3. Trimming stripped 5 bases from V and 5 bases from J, with 19 bases between. The CDR3 sequence: CASSRPPTGFHEQYF. CDR3 bases: TGTGCCAGCAGCCGCCCTCCTACAGGGTTCCACGAGCAGTACTTC. Using reference TRBV7-9 and TRBJ2-7 for the parts outside the CDR3, the full variable domain is DTGVSQNPRHKITKRGQNVTFRCDPISEHNRLYWYRQTLGQGPEFLTYFQNEAQLEKSRLLSDRFSAERPKGSFSTLEIQRTEQGDSAMYLCASSRPPTGFHEQYFGPGTRLTVT.

There are a few counts of this clonotype. The chain employs TRBV12-3 or TRBV12-4 and TRBJ2-5; TRBD2 matches at 8 bases. The CDR3 length is 14 residues. J was trimmed by 0 bases and V by 7 bases; bases with no gene match: 4. CDR3 residues: CASNSGGYQETQYF. The CDR3 DNA reads TGTGCCAGCAACTCGGGGGGGTACCAAGAGACCCAGTACTTC.

This clonotype has more than one count but fewer than ten. The chain uses TRBV4-1 and TRBJ2-7, with D perhaps matching TRBD2 (5 bases). The germline V gene has CDR1 MGHRA and CDR2 YSYEKL. The CDR3 totals 14 residues. Trimming removed 1 base from V and 2 bases from J, with 9 bases in between. CDR3 sequence: CASSQGPGTYEQYF. The CDR3 DNA sequence: TGCGCCAGCAGCCAAGGGCCGGGAACCTACGAGCAGTACTTC.

This clonotype showed up just a few times. The chain carries TRBV12-3 or TRBV12-4 and TRBJ1-1; 7 bases are a match to TRBD1. J gave up 3 bases and V 5 bases, and 6 bases lay outside the gene matches. The CDR3 sequence is 14 residues long. The CDR3 bases are TGTGCCAGCAGTGTCCGGGACAGCTACACTGAAGCTTTCTTT. Amino acid sequence: CASSVRDSYTEAFF.

This clonotype was seen only a few times. The chain employs TRBV27 and TRBJ2-3, with unresolved D. The CDR3 consists of 13 residues. The germline V gene encodes CDR1 MNHEY and CDR2 SMNVEV (reference sequence). V was cut by 1 base and J by 2 bases, with 4 bases left in between. This CDR3 reads CASSLFLTDTQYF. The CDR3 nucleotides are TGTGCCAGCAGTTTATTCCTCACAGATACGCAGTATTTT.

J is TRBJ2-7 and V is TRBV12-3 or TRBV12-4; no definite D call. Trimming shortened V by 8 bases and J by 2 bases, and 10 bases separated the two germline ends. The CDR3 runs 12 residues. CDR3 coding DNA: TGTGCCAGCGGTCCCGCAACCTACGAGCAGTACTTC. Protein: CASGPATYEQYF.

This chain uses TRBV2 with TRBJ2-1; D may be TRBD2 (6 bases). This CDR3 region has 12 residues. CDR1 and CDR2 from the germline V gene are SNHLY and FYNNEI. V was trimmed by 3 bases and J by 10 bases, leaving 10 bases between them. The DNA of the CDR3 is TGTGCCAGCAGTGATCGGACTATGGAGCAGTTCTTC. It is translated as CASSDRTMEQFF.

This clonotype was seen more than once but under ten times. The CDR3 is CASSLEGGRPWSDEQYF. As DNA, the CDR3 is TGCGCCAGCAGCCTGGAGGGTGGGAGGCCCTGGTCGGACGAGCAGTACTTC. The chain carries TRBV5-1 and TRBJ2-7, with D maybe TRBD2 (6 bases). Per the germline V gene, CDR1 is SGHRS and CDR2 is YFSETQ. The CDR3 has 17 amino acids. Deletions cut 4 bases from V and 5 bases from J, with 25 bases between.

V usage is TRBV14 and J usage is TRBJ2-7; D may be TRBD2 (6 bases). From germline, CDR1 is SGHDN and CDR2 FVKESK. The CDR3 is 14 residues long. The germline V and J ends were trimmed by 0 bases and 3 bases, with 9 bases remaining between them. The chain's CDR3 is CASSQEMGGYEQYF. CDR3 coding DNA: TGTGCCAGCAGCCAAGAGATGGGGGGCTACGAGCAGTACTTC.

The V call is TRBV4-1, the J call TRBJ2-5, with D possibly TRBD1 on 6 matching bases. The CDR3 has 14 residues. Trimming took 6 bases from V and 0 from J, leaving 11 bases between them. Germline CDR1 and CDR2: MGHRA and YSYEKL. CDR3 sequence (DNA): TGCGCCAGCAGTTATTACAGGGACCAAGAGACCCAGTACTTC. It specifies CASSYYRDQETQYF.

CDR3 coding DNA: TGCAGTGCTAGAGTTTGGCAGTACAATGAGCAGTTCTTC. Its protein is CSARVWQYNEQFF. The chain recombines TRBV20-1 with TRBJ2-1; D uncertain. CDR3 length: 13 residues. V lost 1 base and J 4 bases, leaving 8 bases between the germline ends. The V gene's germline CDR1 is DFQATT and CDR2 SNEGSKA (reference sequence).

The chain recombines TRBV4-1 with TRBJ2-7; D might be TRBD2 (5 bases). Germline CDR1 MGHRA, CDR2 YSYEKL. The CDR3 extends over 14 amino acids. The V end was cut by 0 bases, the J end by 2 bases, with 8 bases between. CDR3 sequence: CASSQEADAYEQYF. The CDR3 DNA follows: TGCGCCAGCAGCCAAGAAGCGGACGCCTACGAGCAGTACTTC.

The chain carries TRBV12-3 or TRBV12-4 and TRBJ2-5; D is undetermined. V lost 2 bases to trimming and J lost 0 bases, with 7 bases between them. The length of the CDR3 is 14 residues. The CDR3 nucleotides are TGTGCCAGCAGTTTACCTTCTAACCAAGAGACCCAGTACTTC. This translates into CASSLPSNQETQYF.

CDR3: CASSLVEGGLQETQYF. The CDR3 coding sequence is TGTGCCAGCAGCTTAGTGGAGGGGGGGCTGCAAGAGACCCAGTACTTC. This chain links TRBV11-2 with TRBJ2-5, with D possibly TRBD2 on 7 matching bases. CDR1 is SGHAT, CDR2 FQNNGV, per germline. V gave up 1 base and J gave up 2 bases, with 14 bases separating them. CDR3 size: 16 residues.

This clonotype has only a few counts. The chain employs TRBV12-3 or TRBV12-4 and TRBJ2-4; the D is unclear. This CDR3 has 11 residues. Trimming removed 3 bases from V and 7 bases from J, with 4 bases in between. CDR3 bases: TGTGCCAGCAGTTTGGGGAACATTCAGTACTTC. Translation gives CASSLGNIQYF.